This TCR beta chain was recovered during a study of blood T cell repertoires in COVID-19. The wider study: The United States, Italy and Spain were the sources of the acute and convalescent COVID-19 samples.

CDR3 length: 13 amino acids. The V and J ends lost 10 bases and 7 bases, in that order; junction bases with no gene match: 12. Germline V gene data show CDR1 as MDHEN and CDR2 as SYDVKM. The count of this clone is one. Per the original methods: Nucleated cell counts were estimated from reference gene primer amplification. Clones were read by immunoSEQ multiplex PCR, and TCRdb kept only the in-frame ones, dropping some. V and J calls and clone size follow that table, whereas D and trimming were derived from the DNA. This sample has 160,000 or so clones, with about 87% found just once. The sequence came from an older woman who had recovered from COVID-19. The chain carries TRBV28 and TRBJ1-1; 7 nucleotides match TRBD1. Sequenced input: peripheral blood. For the CDR3, the DNA is TGTGCCACCAACCTAGGGGGCTCAGATGAAGCTTTCTTT. Amino acids: CATNLGGSDEAFF.